This T cell receptor (beta chain) was sequenced for a study of CD8 T cells in Susac syndrome. An amount of RNA that ranged from roughly 0.45 to 1 ug was reverse transcribed with random hexamers. TCR beta CDR3 was amplified by immunoSEQ multiplex PCR. This amplification extended across 54 Vbeta and 13 Jbeta segments. TCRdb called the immunoSEQ multiplex PCR reads again in MiXCR, with one record for every CDR3 protein. The top ten hold under 0.15% of the sample, which has about 150,000 distinct CDR3 sequences, roughly 95% seen once. Germline loops: CDR1 SNHLY, CDR2 FYNNEI. This CDR3 is built from 12 residues. With 6 bases removed from V and 6 bases from J, the gap between germline ends came to 12 bases. The T cells that were sequenced for TCR beta were CD8+ and CD4+ cells from blood. In the multiple sclerosis control group, patients were treatment-naive and had stable or active relapsing-remitting disease.

This clonotype originated in a human donor with multiple sclerosis. The chain uses TRBV2 and TRBJ2-7; perhaps TRBD1 as D (6 bases). Sequenced sample: CD8+ T cells from PBMCs. The CDR3 coding sequence is TGTGCCAGCAGGCCGACAGGAGGCGAGCAGTACTTC. Amino acid sequence: CASRPTGGEQYF.